This T cell receptor beta chain comes out of a study of shared clonotypes between healthy human individuals. Sorted-subset replicate PCRs used roughly 220 ng DNA, about 30,000 T cell genomes. This table comes from immunoSEQ multiplex PCR, and its TCRdb copy is limited to in-frame clones, with some not included. The data show some 2 million clones, approximately 94% seen once. V lost 5 bases and J lost 6; bases outside the gene matches: 16. From germline, CDR1 is PRHDT and CDR2 FYEKMQ (reference sequence). The CDR3 length is 18 residues. Cells designated naive CD8 were CD45RO-negative and were positively selected for CCR7, with terminally differentiated effector memory CD45RA+ cells excluded.

The rearrangement links TRBV13 to TRBJ2-1; 10 bases map to TRBD2. The source is a man between 18 and 29 years old in good health. Source material: naive CD8+ T cells sorted from blood. In nucleotides, the CDR3 is TGTGCCAGCAGCCCTGGGGGCGTAGCGGGAGGATGGGGCAATGAGCAGTTCTTC. This encodes CASSPGGVAGGWGNEQFF.